This T cell receptor beta chain was sequenced during a study of regulatory T cells in long-lasting Graves disease. Findings of the study overall: Shared public clonotypes totalled roughly 2,500 in persistent patients, compared with around 880 in new patients. Only a small sample size was used, which may have cut accuracy. Persistent disease was associated with favored TRBV28 usage and with favored use of TRBJ1-2 and TRBJ2-5.

This clonotype appeared a few times. Antigen: not known. Time point in this sample: persistent/refractory GD, antithyroid drugs over 5 years with positive TRAb. Researchers made the TCR library from RNA that was extracted from PBMCs. Trimming removed 0 bases at V and 8 bases at J, with 14 bases between. The germline V gene encodes CDR1 SGHKS and CDR2 YYEKEE (reference sequence). This CDR3 has 14 amino acids. TCR beta libraries were built with iRepertoire HTBI primers and Arm-PCR of CDR3 regions. In the source study's methods: Overall, samples carried roughly 60 TRBV and some 15 TRBJ segments. TCRdb passed the multiplex PCR reads through MiXCR, listing each CDR3 protein once. TCRdb's processing, not the authors' own work, is the source of the V and J calls. The sample carries about 470,000 distinct CDR3 sequences, roughly 21% recorded once.

The chain uses TRBV5-5 and TRBJ1-2; D is ambiguous. The receptor's source is a female donor with Graves disease. This specimen consisted of peripheral blood mononuclear cells (PBMCs), obtained when the disease was refractory, from a patient treated with antithyroid drugs. DNA of the CDR3: TGTGCCAGCAGCTTGGAGTGGGATTCGCGGGGCTACACCTTC. Its protein product is CASSLEWDSRGYTF.